This is a list of T cell receptor beta chains from one sample in a study of cytomegalovirus exposure and HLA in healthy donors. TCRdb's copy holds only in-frame clones and misses some; the assay was immunoSEQ multiplex PCR. This sample has about 99,000 clones, with around three quarters found just once. The material sequenced was PBMCs. These receptors were collected from a young woman in good health and CMV-seropositive. Each CDR3 is given with its conserved first and last residue. The D gene is left open where the match is weak. Only some rows state a clone size, as once, few, many or a class for expanded clones.

>16|NA|NA|TRBJ1-6|TRBV5-6
TGTGCCAGCAGCACAACTTACAGGACAGATAATTCACCCCTCCACTTT
CASSTTYRTDNSPLHF
>14|NA|TRBD2|TRBJ2-2|TRBV2
TGTGCCAGCGGGGGACTAGGAGGGGCCGGGGAGCTGTTTTTT
CASGGLGGAGELFF
>16|few|TRBD1|TRBJ1-1|TRBV10-2
TGCGCCAGCAGTGAGTCGTCAGGGGGATTGAACACTGAAGCTTTCTTT
CASSESSGGLNTEAFF
>17|NA|NA|TRBJ2-3|TRBV13
TGTGCCAGCAGCTTAGGCCGCGGGGCGCCCTCCACAGATACGCAGTATTTT
CASSLGRGAPSTDTQYF
>15|many|NA|TRBJ2-6|TRBV14
TGTGCCAGCAGTCTCGGTTTCGCTGGGGCCAACGTCCTGACTTTC
CASSLGFAGANVLTF
>13|NA|NA|TRBJ2-1|TRBV5-1
TGCGCCAGCAGCTCTCTAGCGTTAAATGAGCAGTTCTTC
CASSSLALNEQFF
>19|NA|TRBD2|TRBJ2-1|TRBV9
TGTGCCAGCAGCGTAGAAAGTGGACTAGCGGGAGTAGGGGACAATGAGCAGTTCTTC
CASSVESGLAGVGDNEQFF
>15|NA|NA|TRBJ1-4|TRBV5-8
TGTGCCAGCGCATCAGAAAGAGGGTCTTCTGAAAAACTGTTTTTT
CASASERGSSEKLFF
>11|NA|NA|TRBJ1-2|TRBV5-3
TGTGCCAGAACCCCTCCGAGGGGCTACACCTTC
CARTPPRGYTF
>17|NA|TRBD1|TRBJ1-1|TRBV6-4
TGTGCCAGTCACACGCCGGACAGGGGCCGCCAGGGCGCTGAAGCTTTCTTT
CASHTPDRGRQGAEAFF
>13|NA|TRBD1|TRBJ1-1|TRBV2
TGTGCCAGTCACAGGGGCGGGAACACTGAAGCTTTCTTT
CASHRGGNTEAFF
>16|NA|NA|TRBJ2-7|TRBV30
TGTGCCTTCTCCAGCAGGTCCAGTCTCATCTCCTACGAGCAGTACTTC
CAFSSRSSLISYEQYF
>18|few|TRBD1|TRBJ1-2|TRBV28
TGTGCCAGCAGTTTATTGGGACAGAACACATTTTTCAACTATGGCTACACCTTC
CASSLLGQNTFFNYGYTF
>16|NA|TRBD2|TRBJ2-1|TRBV5-1
TGCGCCAGCAGCTCGGACCCGGGACTAGGGGGCAATGAGCAGTTCTTC
CASSSDPGLGGNEQFF
>15|NA|TRBD2|TRBJ2-7|TRBV27
TGTGCCAGCAGACGCCCGGGACTAGCGGGAGCTCAGCAGTACTTC
CASRRPGLAGAQQYF
>13|NA|TRBD2|TRBJ2-7|TRBV15
TGTGCCACCGGGACTAGCCCGAAGGGTGAGCAGTACTTC
CATGTSPKGEQYF
>15|NA|TRBD1|TRBJ2-5|TRBV7-9
TGTGCCAGCAGCTTAGGTCCAGGGGGCGAAGAGACCCAGTACTTC
CASSLGPGGEETQYF
>12|NA|NA|TRBJ1-2|TRBV18
TGTGCCAGCTCTCCCAGCGGGGATGGCTACACCTTC
CASSPSGDGYTF